The 12 T cell receptor beta chains reported below all come from one sample, sequenced in a study of cytomegalovirus exposure and HLA in healthy donors. This table comes from immunoSEQ multiplex PCR, and its TCRdb copy is limited to in-frame clones, with some not included. This sample has around 180,000 clones, with roughly 84% found just once. Sequenced: PBMCs. Source of these receptors: a man between 18 and 29 years old in good health and CMV-seropositive.

The chain is built from TRBV5-1 and TRBJ1-3; TRBD1 matches at 7 bases. V was clipped by 0 bases and J by 4 bases; unmatched bases: 10. This CDR3 spans 17 amino acids. The V gene's germline CDR1 is SGHRS and CDR2 YFSETQ. The CDR3: CASSLGVTGVPGNTIYF. CDR3 coding DNA: TGCGCCAGCAGCTTGGGGGTTACAGGGGTCCCAGGAAACACCATATATTTT. The full variable domain, completed using reference TRBV5-1 and TRBJ1-3, is KAGVTQTPRYLIKTRGQQVTLSCSPISGHRSVSWYQQTPGQGLQFLFEYFSETQRNKGNFPGRFSGRQFSNSRSEMNVSTLELGDSALYLCASSLGVTGVPGNTIYFGEGSWLTVV.

A single count supports this clone. The chain joins TRBV5-4 to TRBJ2-5; 8 bases align to TRBD2. Looked up from germline, CDR1 is SGHNT and CDR2 is YYREEE (reference sequence). With 0 bases clipped from V and 2 bases from J, the junction kept 6 bases outside the gene matches. This CDR3 spans 16 amino acids. CDR3 region: CASSLAGGRGQETQYF. CDR3 sequence (DNA): TGTGCCAGCAGCTTGGCGGGGGGGAGGGGGCAAGAGACCCAGTACTTC.

The J gene is TRBJ2-5, the V gene TRBV9, with TRBD1 identical over 9 bases. Germline V gene lookup returns CDR1 SGDLS and CDR2 YYNGEE. J gave up 4 bases and V 0 bases, and 4 bases lay outside the gene matches. The CDR3 totals 15 residues. The CDR3 DNA follows: TGTGCCAGCAGCGTAGTGGGACAGGGAGGAGAGACCCAGTACTTC. Its translation is CASSVVGQGGETQYF.

As DNA, the CDR3 is TGTGCCAGCAGTCAGGGGAGGGCCGATGAGCAGTTCTTC. This translates into CASSQGRADEQFF. The rearrangement joins TRBV6-5 to TRBJ2-1; D may be TRBD2 (7 bases). V was cut by 5 bases and J by 8 bases, with 13 bases left in between. The CDR3 contains 13 residues. Germline assignment: CDR1 MNHEY and CDR2 SVGAGI.

The chain has TRBV30 and TRBJ1-5; the match to TRBD1 covers 8 bases. The CDR3 sequence is 13 residues long. Germline CDR1 and CDR2: GTSNPN and SVGIG (reference sequence). V shed 3 bases, J shed 11 bases, and the junction held 9 bases outside the gene matches. CDR3 residues: CAWSRGPSSAQHF. The CDR3 DNA follows: TGTGCCTGGAGCAGGGGGCCCTCTTCGGCCCAGCATTTT.

This clone was seen a single time. CDR3 protein: CASNHNGVNTGELFF. The CDR3 bases are TGTGCCAGCAATCATAACGGAGTGAACACCGGGGAGCTGTTTTTT. The chain recombines TRBV9 with TRBJ2-2, with unresolved D. With 6 bases removed from V and 1 base from J, the gap between germline ends came to 13 bases. The CDR3 is 15 residues long. Germline assignment: CDR1 SGDLS and CDR2 YYNGEE.

The V gene is TRBV25-1, the J gene TRBJ1-2; weak D call: TRBD1 (6 bases). The CDR3 is made up of 14 amino acids. CDR1 MGHDK and CDR2 SYGVNS come from the germline V gene. Trimming stripped 4 bases from V and 6 bases from J, with 15 bases between. CDR3 bases: TGTGCCAGCAGTGGGAGACAGGAAATCAATGGCTACACCTTC. The encoded protein is CASSGRQEINGYTF.

The chain uses TRBV11-2 and TRBJ2-3; 8 nucleotides agree with TRBD2. CDR1 and CDR2 from the germline V gene are SGHAT and FQNNGV. The CDR3 extends over 16 amino acids. Trimming at V came to 1 base and at J to 1 base, leaving 4 bases not matched to a gene. Here the CDR3 reads CASSLGQRERTDTQYF. CDR3 nucleotides: TGTGCCAGCAGCTTAGGGCAGCGGGAGCGCACAGATACGCAGTATTTT. The complete variable domain, with remaining parts taken from reference TRBV11-2 and TRBJ2-3, reads EAGVAQSPRYKIIEKRQSVAFWCNPISGHATLYWYQQILGQGPKLLIQFQNNGVVDDSQLPKDRFSAERLKGVDSTLKIQPAKLEDSAVYLCASSLGQRERTDTQYFGPGTRLTVL.

The chain has TRBV28 and TRBJ2-3, with TRBD1 matching over 9 bases. Germline trimming cut 8 bases from V and 7 bases from J; bases unmatched to any gene: 13. The CDR3 extends over 15 amino acids. In germline, CDR1 is MDHEN, CDR2 SYDVKM. The CDR3 reads CASALKDRGLNTQYF. As DNA, the CDR3 is TGTGCCAGCGCCCTCAAGGACAGGGGACTTAATACGCAGTATTTT.

The gene calls are TRBV6-6 and TRBJ2-1; 12 bases agree with TRBD2. Germline trimming cut 6 bases from V and 7 bases from J; bases unmatched to any gene: 1. The length of the CDR3 is 13 residues. Germline lookup yields CDR1 MNHNY and CDR2 SVGAGI (reference sequence). The CDR3 bases are TGTGCCAGCAGAGGACTAGCGGGGAATGAGCAGTTCTTC. Its translation: CASRGLAGNEQFF.

The chain combines TRBV7-2 with TRBJ2-7; 10 bases are shared with TRBD2. V was pared by 5 bases and J by 2 bases, with 3 bases of the junction left unmatched. CDR3 length: 14 residues. The germline gives CDR1 SGHTA, CDR2 FQGNSA. DNA of the CDR3: TGTGCCAGCAGCCCTAGCGGGGGAGCCTACGAGCAGTACTTC. It encodes CASSPSGGAYEQYF.

This clone was found once. This chain connects TRBV7-9 to TRBJ2-7, with TRBD1 matching over 8 bases. The V gene's germline CDR1 is SEHNR and CDR2 FQNEAQ (reference sequence). V lost 7 bases and J lost 2; bases outside the gene matches: 4. The CDR3 is 13 amino acids. The CDR3 loop reads CASTDREPYEQYF. Written as DNA, the CDR3 is TGTGCCAGCACGGACAGGGAACCCTACGAGCAGTACTTC.